This TCR beta chain was profiled in a study of shared clonotypes between healthy human individuals. Study-level information: Researchers assigned three CD4 naive, three CD4 memory, two CD8 naive and one CD8 memory plate to each donor. Study findings and constraints: Estimated richness was generally greater in naive than memory subsets.

A word on this clone: What it recognizes is unknown.

Only in-frame clones appear in the TCRdb table, and some are missing; sequencing was by immunoSEQ multiplex PCR. The sample includes around 2.1 million clones, more than 90% of them seen just once. Input material: naive CD4+ T cells sorted from blood. Noted subset: CD45RA+ positively selected. The receptor comes from a man between 18 and 35 years old in good health.

In nucleotides, the CDR3 is TGTGCCAGCAGTGAGCGGCACCTCACAAATTCACCCCTCCACTTT. This gives the protein CASSERHLTNSPLHF. The rearrangement uses TRBV2 and TRBJ1-6; D remains ambiguous. V was shortened by 3 bases and J by 7 bases, with 13 bases between the two germline ends. This CDR3 comprises 15 residues. Germline assignment: CDR1 SNHLY and CDR2 FYNNEI.